This T cell receptor beta chain comes out of a study of shared clonotypes between healthy human individuals. Study background: Per donor, three plates held CD4 naive cells, three held CD4 memory, two held CD8 naive and one held CD8 memory.

Replicate PCRs run on sorted subsets employed approximately 200 ng DNA, some 33,000 T cell genomes. Original data processing: In the immunoSEQ data, sequences were junction-only and lacked quality scores, so filtering differed. Produced via immunoSEQ multiplex PCR; TCRdb's table is partial and in-frame only. V and J calls and clone size are as listed in that table; D and trimming were resolved from the DNA. The sample consists of around 2,100,000 clones, around 96% of them appearing once. The germline V gene has CDR1 SQVTM and CDR2 ANQGSEA. The CDR3 is 11 residues long. The V gene lost 7 bases and the J gene lost 6 bases, with 12 bases spanning the gap. Study conclusions and caveats: Represented genetic and exposure-history diversity was restricted by having few donors.

Worth noting for this clone: No antigen is known for it.

Naive CD8 isolation took CD45RO-negative cells positively selected for CCR7 and excluded terminally differentiated effector memory CD45RA+ cells. The specimen was naive CD8+ T cells sorted from blood. The receptor was isolated from a man younger than 35 in good health. The chain employs TRBV29-1 and TRBJ1-2, with a tentative D call TRBD1 (5 bases). CDR3 sequence (DNA): TGCAGCGGTGGGGGACTCGATGGCTACACCTTC. Translating gives CSGGGLDGYTF.